This is a list of T cell receptor beta chains from one sample in a study of cytomegalovirus exposure and HLA in healthy donors. The data were produced by immunoSEQ multiplex PCR, yet TCRdb's version contains in-frame clones alone and is incomplete. The table includes tens of thousands of clones, roughly nine tenths detected once. Sequencing used PBMCs. The receptors were gathered from a woman younger than 35 in good health and CMV-seronegative. CDR3s include the opening cysteine and the closing phenylalanine or tryptophan. A D gene is named only where the DNA matches it firmly. Where a row states a size, it is once, few, many or the class of an expanded clone; other rows omit it.

>TRBD1|-|TRBJ1-2|TRBV7-9|16
TGTTCCAGCAGCTTATTGCCGGGACAGGGAGGCTATGGCTACACCTTC
CSSSLLPGQGGYGYTF
>TRBD1|-|TRBJ1-6|TRBV5-1|17
TGCGCCAGCAGCCGATCGACAGGGGGCATATATAATTCACCCCTCCACTTT
CASSRSTGGIYNSPLHF
>-|-|TRBJ2-7|TRBV5-1|15
TGCGCCAGCAGCTTGGAAGGACAGTTCCGCTACGAGCAGTACTTC
CASSLEGQFRYEQYF
>TRBD1|-|TRBJ1-1|TRBV28|16
TGTGCCAGCAGTTCCAGGACAGGGGGCGAAGATACTGAAGCTTTCTTT
CASSSRTGGEDTEAFF
>-|once|TRBJ1-2|TRBV5-6|13
TGTGCCAGCAGCTTGGTCTCTAACTATGGCTACACCTTC
CASSLVSNYGYTF
>-|once|TRBJ2-5|TRBV7-6|14
TGTGCCAGCAGCTTAGCGCCGGACCAAGAGACCCAGTACTTC
CASSLAPDQETQYF
>-|-|TRBJ1-1|TRBV28|12
TGTGCCAGCGTCGCAGGGAACACTGAAGCTTTCTTT
CASVAGNTEAFF
>TRBD2|-|TRBJ2-2|TRBV7-9|16
TGTTCCAGCAGCTCCTTAGCGGGAGGGCCCACCGGGGAGCTGTTTTTT
CSSSSLAGGPTGELFF
>-|-|TRBJ2-1|TRBV4-1|16
TGCGCCAGCAACTCAAGGCCCCAGGGGCCTTACAATGAGCAGTTCTTC
CASNSRPQGPYNEQFF
>TRBD1|-|TRBJ1-1|TRBV18|13
TGTGCCAGCTCATTAAGGACAGGTTTTGAAGCTTTCTTT
CASSLRTGFEAFF
>-|-|TRBJ1-1|TRBV28|15
TGTGCCAGCAGTTTACTCAGGTTAAGGAACACTGAAGCTTTCTTT
CASSLLRLRNTEAFF
>-|-|TRBJ1-2|TRBV29-1|14
TGCAGCGTTGAAGGGTTAGGAGGACCCTATGGCTACACCTTC
CSVEGLGGPYGYTF
>-|-|TRBJ1-5|TRBV28|14
TGTGCCAGCAGTCCCGACAGGTTCAATCAGCCCCAGCATTTT
CASSPDRFNQPQHF
>-|-|TRBJ1-3|TRBV4-3|18
TGCGCCAGCAGCCAAGATTTCGCCCCGGGGGTCGGTGGAAACACCATATATTTT
CASSQDFAPGVGGNTIYF
>TRBD1|-|TRBJ2-3|TRBV4-1|12
TGCGCCAGCGGCGGACAGGGCGGTACGCAGTATTTT
CASGGQGGTQYF
>-|-|TRBJ1-5|TRBV19|16
TGTGCCAGTAGTATGGCAGGACTTTATAGCAATCAGCCCCAGCATTTT
CASSMAGLYSNQPQHF
>TRBD2|-|TRBJ2-7|TRBV29-1|17
TGCAGCGTCGAACCGGGACTAGCGGGACGGTGGTTCCGGGAGCAGTACTTC
CSVEPGLAGRWFREQYF
>-|-|TRBJ1-2|TRBV4-2|16
TGTGCCAGCAGCCAAGATGGGAAAGGGGGGGTGGGTGGCTACACCTTC
CASSQDGKGGVGGYTF
>-|-|TRBJ1-5|TRBV21-1|15
TGTGCCAGCAGCAATTTAGGGGATAGCAATCAGCCCCAGCATTTT
CASSNLGDSNQPQHF
>-|-|TRBJ1-4|TRBV6-5|13
TGTGCCAGCCAGGTTAGGGAGAATGAAAAACTGTTTTTT
CASQVRENEKLFF
>TRBD1|-|TRBJ1-5|TRBV5-1|15
TGCGCCAGCAGCTTGGACAGGGGAAGCAATCAGCCCCAGCATTTT
CASSLDRGSNQPQHF
>-|few|TRBJ2-7|TRBV5-4|14
TGTGCCAGCAGCTTGAAAGGGGCTAGCTACGAGCAGTACTTC
CASSLKGASYEQYF
>TRBD2|-|TRBJ2-7|TRBV2|17
TGTGCCAGCAGTCATATGGGGGCTAGCGGGAGGAGATTCGAGCAGTACTTC
CASSHMGASGRRFEQYF
>-|-|TRBJ1-3|TRBV28|15
TGTGCCAGCAGTTTTGGGGCGGGGCACGGAAACACCATATATTTT
CASSFGAGHGNTIYF
>-|-|TRBJ1-4|TRBV19|14
TGTGCCGGTAAAGGAGGCAGCAACTTTGAAAAACTGTTTTTT
CAGKGGSNFEKLFF
>TRBD1|-|TRBJ2-7|TRBV28|17
TGTGCCAGTACCGGGACAGGGGCCCTCACAGGCTCCTACGAGCAGTACTTC
CASTGTGALTGSYEQYF
>-|-|TRBJ2-3|TRBV7-2|14
TGTGCCAGCAGCTTAGACGGGAGAACAGATACGCAGTATTTT
CASSLDGRTDTQYF
>TRBD2|-|TRBJ2-1|TRBV28|18
TGTGCCAGCAGTTTATTTGGACTAGCGGGAGGGGGAAACAATGAGCAGTTCTTC
CASSLFGLAGGGNNEQFF
>TRBD2|once|TRBJ2-2|TRBV7-6|19
TGTGCCAGCAGCAGTACCCCTAGCGGGAGGGCCTTAGACGCCGGGGAGCTGTTTTTT
CASSSTPSGRALDAGELFF
>TRBD1|once|TRBJ1-5|TRBV7-2|14
TGTGCCAGCAGCTTGGGACAGCGGAATCAGCCCCAGCATTTT
CASSLGQRNQPQHF
>TRBD2|-|TRBJ2-5|TRBV6-6|16
TGTGCCAGCAGTTATGATAGCGGGAGGGCCGGCGAGACCCAGTACTTC
CASSYDSGRAGETQYF
>TRBD2|-|TRBJ2-3|TRBV9|16
TGTGCCAGCAGCGTAACTAGCGGGAGGAGGACAGATACGCAGTATTTT
CASSVTSGRRTDTQYF
>TRBD2|-|TRBJ2-3|TRBV15|17
TGTGCCACCAGCAGAGATCGGCTAGCGGGACGCACAGATACGCAGTATTTT
CATSRDRLAGRTDTQYF
>TRBD1|-|TRBJ1-6|TRBV6-5|16
TGTGCCAGCAGTTGGGAACAGGGGGGGTATAATTCACCCCTCCACTTT
CASSWEQGGYNSPLHF
>-|-|TRBJ2-3|TRBV28|17
TGTGCCAGCAGTCCACGTACTATAAGCGGTCGCACAGATACGCAGTATTTT
CASSPRTISGRTDTQYF
>-|-|TRBJ2-7|TRBV7-9|14
TGTGCCAGCATCATCGCTGGGGGCCTCGAGGAGCAGTACTTC
CASIIAGGLEEQYF
>TRBD1|-|TRBJ2-7|TRBV7-9|16
TGTGCCAGCAGCTTAGCGCGGGACAGGGGTTCCTACGAGCAGTACTTC
CASSLARDRGSYEQYF
>TRBD1|-|TRBJ1-4|TRBV5-6|17
TGTGCCAGCACCCTTCCCGGAACCGGGACAGTAAGTGAAAAACTGTTTTTT
CASTLPGTGTVSEKLFF
>-|-|TRBJ2-1|TRBV20-1|11
TGCAGTGCTAGTGTCCGGGATGAGCAGTTCTTC
CSASVRDEQFF
>-|-|TRBJ2-2|TRBV19|17
TGTGCCAGTAGTATTCTCCCCCAGGGCGCGAACACCGGGGAGCTGTTTTTT
CASSILPQGANTGELFF
>TRBD2|-|TRBJ2-5|TRBV15|15
TGTGCCACCAGCAGAGATCCTAGCGGCCGAGAGACCCAGTACTTC
CATSRDPSGRETQYF
>TRBD1|-|TRBJ2-7|TRBV6-5|14
TGTGCCACAACAAGGGACAGGGGGCATTACGAGCAGTACTTC
CATTRDRGHYEQYF
>-|-|TRBJ1-1|TRBV15|15
TGTGCCACCAGCAGAGAGGGTCAGGGGAACACTGAAGCTTTCTTT
CATSREGQGNTEAFF
>-|once|TRBJ1-2|TRBV7-2|13
TGTGCCAGCAGCTTCGGGAGTAACTATGGCTACACCTTC
CASSFGSNYGYTF
>TRBD1|-|TRBJ2-7|TRBV27|14
TGTGCCAGCAGCCAAAACAGGGGAACCTACGAGCAGTACTTC
CASSQNRGTYEQYF
>-|-|TRBJ2-3|TRBV5-4|15
TGTGCCAGCAGCTTGCCGCGGTCGGACACAGATACGCAGTATTTT
CASSLPRSDTDTQYF
>TRBD1|-|TRBJ1-4|TRBV7-2|14
TGTGCCAGCAGCAGGGACAGAAGTAATGAAAAACTGTTTTTT
CASSRDRSNEKLFF
>-|-|TRBJ1-4|TRBV19|15
TGTGCCAGTGGGGACAACCTAGCAACTAATGAAAAACTGTTTTTT
CASGDNLATNEKLFF
>-|-|TRBJ1-2|TRBV27|15
TGTGCCAGCAGTTTGGACACCGGGGGTAACTATGGCTACACCTTC
CASSLDTGGNYGYTF
>TRBD2|-|TRBJ2-7|TRBV7-9|15
TGTGCCAGCAGCTTAGCCCTAGCGGAGATCCCCGAGCAGTACTTC
CASSLALAEIPEQYF
>-|-|TRBJ1-1|TRBV30|11
TGTGGACAGGCGGGGAACACTGAAGCTTTCTTT
CGQAGNTEAFF
>-|-|TRBJ1-5|TRBV2|14
TGTGCCAGCAGGGCGGTTACGCTGGGTCAGCCCCAGCATTTT
CASRAVTLGQPQHF
>TRBD2|-|TRBJ2-2|TRBV7-2|16
TGTGCCAGCAGCTTCACTAGCGGGGGAAGCACCGGGGAGCTGTTTTTT
CASSFTSGGSTGELFF
>-|-|TRBJ2-1|TRBV6-1|19
TGTGCCAGCAGTGAAGAGGTAGGCCGGGAAGGCGTCCCCTACAATGAGCAGTTCTTC
CASSEEVGREGVPYNEQFF
>-|-|TRBJ2-7|TRBV27|14
TGTGCCAGCAGTTATGGCGGAGACTCCTACGAGCAGTACTTC
CASSYGGDSYEQYF
>TRBD1|-|TRBJ2-7|TRBV28|15
TGTGCCAGCAGTTTATTTTCGGGACAGATCTACGAGCAGTACTTC
CASSLFSGQIYEQYF
>TRBD2|-|TRBJ2-5|TRBV30|16
TGTGCCTGGAGTGTAGGGACTAGCGGGAGAGAGGAGACCCAGTACTTC
CAWSVGTSGREETQYF